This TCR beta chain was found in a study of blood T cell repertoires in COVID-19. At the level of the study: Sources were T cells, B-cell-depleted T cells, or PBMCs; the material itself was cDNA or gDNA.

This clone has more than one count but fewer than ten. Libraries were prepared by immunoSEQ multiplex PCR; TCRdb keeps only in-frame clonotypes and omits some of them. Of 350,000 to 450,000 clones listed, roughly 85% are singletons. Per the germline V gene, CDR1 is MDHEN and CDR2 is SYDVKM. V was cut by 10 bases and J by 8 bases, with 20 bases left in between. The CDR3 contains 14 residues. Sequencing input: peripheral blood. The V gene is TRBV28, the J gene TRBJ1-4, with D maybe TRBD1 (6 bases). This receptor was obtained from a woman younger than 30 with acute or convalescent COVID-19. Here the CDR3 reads CATRETGREEKLFF. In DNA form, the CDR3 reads TGTGCCACCAGGGAAACAGGGAGAGAGGAAAAACTGTTTTTT.